The 28 T cell receptor beta chains below were found in one sample sequenced in a study of T-cell reconstitution after alpha-beta-depleted transplantation in children (TCRdb year 2016). This sample's treatment or condition label indicates: allogeneic hematopoietic cell transplantation with graft depleted of TCRalphabeta T cells and CD19 B cells. Library generation was performed with PCR. Instrument used: Illumina HiSeq 2500. TCR libraries were prepared with molecular barcoding, using unique molecular identifiers to normalize TCRbeta repertoire quantification. The raw public reads went through TCRdb reprocessing: fastp at Q25, MiXCR clone calling, in-frame beta chains kept. Identical CDR3 proteins give one entry, which carries the most common genes and DNA. Here the sample has some 260,000 distinct CDR3 sequences; roughly a quarter occur a single time. The ten top clones hold 4% to 5.5% of the sample.

Source: PBMCs, mostly from graft donor cells, taken 360 days after TCRalphabeta/CD19-depleted stem cell transplant. The receptors originated from a female patient aged 2-9 years who had a stem cell transplant for congenital amegakaryocytic thrombocytopenia, so the T cells may come from the graft donor.

This clonotype was counted at least ten times. The rearrangement links TRBV5-1 to TRBJ2-3; D ambiguous. Germline lookup yields CDR1 SGHRS and CDR2 YFSETQ. This CDR3 spans 12 amino acids. The V end lost 3 bases, the J end lost 3 bases, and 5 bases lay between the germline ends. The CDR3 DNA follows: TGCGCCAGCAGCTGGGGTACAGATACGCAGTATTTT. Its translation: CASSWGTDTQYF.

This clonotype was seen a handful of times. The chain links TRBV20-1 to TRBJ1-3; no clear D gene. Trimming removed 4 bases at V and 4 bases at J, with 11 bases between. There are 13 residues in the CDR3. Germline V gene sequence: CDR1 DFQATT, CDR2 SNEGSKA (reference sequence). The CDR3 spells CSAMVGFGNTIYF. The DNA for the CDR3 is TGCAGTGCTATGGTGGGTTTCGGAAACACCATATATTTT.

This clonotype was picked up many times. The gene calls are TRBV4-2 and TRBJ2-3, with TRBD1 as a possible D gene (5 bases). The length of the CDR3 is 16 residues. CDR1 is LGHNA, CDR2 YNFKEQ, per germline. V was cut by 4 bases and J by 1 base, with 15 bases left in between. The CDR3 reads CASSPQVGGRTDTQYF. In nucleotides, the CDR3 is TGTGCCAGCAGCCCACAGGTGGGCGGACGCACAGATACGCAGTATTTT.

This clonotype has just a few counts. V gene TRBV7-8 combines with J gene TRBJ2-7; a possible D gene is TRBD1 (5 bases). Germline V lookup: CDR1 SGHVS, CDR2 FQNEAQ. The CDR3 runs 14 residues. Deletions cut 2 bases from V and 7 bases from J, with 15 bases between. The CDR3, as DNA: TGTGCCAGCAGCTTATGGGGCAAAGGGGTTGAGCAGTACTTC. Its protein is CASSLWGKGVEQYF.

This clonotype was seen many times. The rearrangement uses TRBV12-3 or TRBV12-4 and TRBJ2-4, with D perhaps assigned TRBD1 or TRBD2 (5 bases each). CDR3 length equals 14 residues. With 2 bases removed from V and 7 bases from J, the gap between germline ends came to 12 bases. The CDR3 DNA follows: TGTGCCAGCAGTTTACCAGGGACCCCCAACATTCAGTACTTC. This codes for CASSLPGTPNIQYF.

V is TRBV21-1 and J is TRBJ2-5; TRBD1 reflects the table's D call only, with no check against the DNA. TRBV21-1 counts as a pseudogene. CDR3 length: 14 amino acids. CDR3 region: CASSKAGREETQYF. CDR3 DNA: TGTGCCAGCAGCAAAGCAGGCAGGGAGGAGACCCAGTACTTC.

The genes are TRBV20-1 and TRBJ2-2; either TRBD1 or TRBD2 may supply D (5 bases each). Looked up from germline, CDR1 is DFQATT and CDR2 is SNEGSKA (reference sequence). The CDR3 runs 15 residues. The V end lost 3 bases, the J end lost 5 bases, and 16 bases lay between the germline ends. The CDR3 is CSASTGQISTGELFF. As DNA, the CDR3 is TGCAGTGCTAGTACGGGGCAGATTTCAACCGGGGAGCTGTTTTTT.

The gene calls are TRBV4-1 and TRBJ1-1; 7 bases map to TRBD1. The ends lost 0 bases at V and 5 bases at J; junction bases unmatched: 12. Germline V gene data show CDR1 as MGHRA and CDR2 as YSYEKL. This CDR3 region has 17 residues. Here the CDR3 DNA reads TGCGCCAGCAGCCAAGAAGGAGAGGGGGACAGTAGGACTGAAGCTTTCTTT. This codes for CASSQEGEGDSRTEAFF.

The V gene is TRBV30, the J gene TRBJ2-7; 8 nucleotides agree with TRBD2. The CDR3 extends over 15 amino acids. V dropped 2 bases and J dropped 4; count of bases not matched to a gene: 10. The germline gives CDR1 GTSNPN, CDR2 SVGIG (reference sequence). The CDR3 reads CAWSIVGREAYEQYF. The CDR3 DNA reads TGTGCCTGGAGTATAGTTGGGCGGGAGGCGTACGAGCAGTACTTC.

This clonotype was seen a few times. CDR3: CASSLDSEYYEQYF. The CDR3 region has the DNA TGCGCCAGCAGCTTGGACAGCGAATACTACGAGCAGTACTTC. This chain uses TRBV5-1 with TRBJ2-7; D not certain. The germline CDR1 and CDR2 sequences are SGHRS and YFSETQ. The germline V and J ends were trimmed by 0 bases and 3 bases, with 10 bases remaining between them. This CDR3 region has 14 residues.

About this clonotype: An end of the junction does not agree with germline; a read error may underlie this. The J gene is TRBJ2-3, the V gene TRBV20-1; TRBD2 agrees at 7 bases. Germline CDR1 is DFQATT and CDR2 is SNEGSKA (reference sequence). The CDR3 is made up of 16 amino acids. The CDR3 coding sequence is TGCAGTGCCGAATTAGCGGGCGCCCGGAGCACAGATACGCGGTATTTT. Translated, it gives CSAELAGARSTDTRYF.

This clonotype was picked up one time. The V call is TRBV12-3 or TRBV12-4, the J call TRBJ2-3, with 9 bases fitting TRBD2. V shed 6 bases and J 3 bases; nucleotides not matched to a gene: 4. This CDR3 has 14 amino acids. The CDR3 nucleotides read TGTGCCAGCAGCCCCAGCGGGAGGACAGATACGCAGTATTTT. This gives the protein CASSPSGRTDTQYF.

This clonotype appeared many times. The chain carries TRBV4-1 and TRBJ1-5, with no clear D. CDR3 length equals 15 residues. Trimming cost V 5 bases and J 1 base, with 12 bases left between them. Per germline, CDR1 MGHRA and CDR2 YSYEKL. The CDR3 is CASSVSEASNQPQHF. For the CDR3, the DNA is TGCGCCAGCAGCGTAAGCGAGGCGAGCAATCAGCCCCAGCATTTT.

The chain uses TRBV13 and TRBJ2-7; D unresolved. Germline assignment: CDR1 PRHDT and CDR2 FYEKMQ (reference sequence). CDR3 length equals 13 residues. V lost 0 bases and J lost 2, with 5 bases in between. The DNA for the CDR3 is TGTGCCAGCAGCTTAGGCCATACCTACGAGCAGTACTTC. Translating it yields CASSLGHTYEQYF.

This clonotype turned up a few times. The V call is TRBV5-1, the J call TRBJ1-4; TRBD1 aligns across 8 bases. This CDR3 spans 14 amino acids. V lost 0 bases and J lost 7; bases outside the gene matches: 2. Germline-derived CDR1 and CDR2 are SGHRS and YFSETQ. In DNA, the CDR3 is TGCGCCAGCAGCTTGGGGACAGGGACTGAAAAACTGTTTTTT. It yields the protein CASSLGTGTEKLFF.

The chain combines TRBV28 with TRBJ2-1, with D tentatively TRBD2 (5 bases). CDR3 length equals 14 residues. Germline V lookup: CDR1 MDHEN, CDR2 SYDVKM. V was pared by 6 bases and J by 0 bases, with 9 bases between. The CDR3 DNA follows: TGTGCCAGCAGGAGCGGAAACTCCTACAATGAGCAGTTCTTC. The encoded protein is CASRSGNSYNEQFF.

In its sample, this clonotype was seen many times. The chain employs TRBV28 and TRBJ2-7; D gene uncertain. Germline CDR1 is MDHEN and CDR2 is SYDVKM. The CDR3 runs to 11 residues. V lost 6 bases and J 3 bases, leaving 6 bases between the germline ends. The CDR3 DNA is TGTGCCAGCAGGCAGTTCTACGAGCAGTACTTC. It is translated as CASRQFYEQYF.

The rearrangement uses TRBV7-8 and TRBJ2-7, with 10 bases lining up with TRBD2. The V gene's germline CDR1 is SGHVS and CDR2 FQNEAQ. The CDR3 sequence is 16 residues long. V shed 3 bases, J shed 2 bases, and the junction held 7 bases outside the gene matches. CDR3 coding DNA: TGTGCCAGCAGCTTTCCTCTAGCGGGGGTTACCTACGAGCAGTACTTC. Amino acids: CASSFPLAGVTYEQYF.

This clonotype was observed a few times. The rearrangement links TRBV15 to TRBJ2-2; TRBD1 matches at 7 bases. Germline CDR1 and CDR2: LNHNV and YYDKDF (reference sequence). The CDR3 runs to 14 residues. Germline trimming cut 5 bases from V and 2 bases from J; bases unmatched to any gene: 2. The chain's CDR3 is CATSRTGNTGELFF. The CDR3 nucleotides read TGTGCCACCAGCCGGACAGGAAACACCGGGGAGCTGTTTTTT.

In this sample, this clonotype turned up many times. This chain connects TRBV6-2 or TRBV6-3 to TRBJ2-3; tentative D call: TRBD2 (5 bases). Trimming stripped 0 bases from V and 0 bases from J, with 13 bases between. The CDR3 covers 17 residues. CDR1 and CDR2 (germline): MNHEY, SVGEGT. The CDR3 DNA reads TGTGCCAGCAGTTACTCGAGCGGAGCCCCTAGCACAGATACGCAGTATTTT. This sequence encodes CASSYSSGAPSTDTQYF.

This chain joins TRBV12-3 or TRBV12-4 and TRBJ2-7; D call uncertain. Trimming removed 4 bases from V and 1 base from J, with 5 bases in between. This CDR3 spans 12 amino acids. The CDR3 coding sequence is TGTGCCAGCAGTTCCGGGTCCTACGAGCAGTACTTC. Its translation: CASSSGSYEQYF.

A few counts support this clonotype. This chain uses TRBV12-3 or TRBV12-4 with TRBJ1-4, with 7 bases fitting TRBD1. Germline trimming cut 6 bases from V and 5 bases from J; bases unmatched to any gene: 3. The CDR3 contains 13 residues. Here the CDR3 reads CASRPGQNEKLFF. CDR3 DNA: TGTGCCAGCAGACCGGGACAGAATGAAAAACTGTTTTTT.

This clonotype was recorded at least ten times. The chain links TRBV20-1 to TRBJ1-2, with D perhaps matching TRBD1 (6 bases). Germline V gene sequence: CDR1 DFQATT, CDR2 SNEGSKA (reference sequence). With 3 bases removed from V and 4 bases from J, the gap between germline ends came to 12 bases. There are 13 residues in the CDR3. The chain's CDR3 is CSARGGRIYGYTF. The CDR3 nucleotides are TGCAGTGCTAGGGGGGGCAGGATCTATGGCTACACCTTC.

There are many counts of this clonotype. The genes are TRBV20-1 and TRBJ1-3; possible D gene TRBD1, 6 bases. This CDR3 region has 14 residues. V gave up 5 bases and J gave up 4 bases, with 15 bases separating them. CDR1 and CDR2 (germline): DFQATT, SNEGSKA (reference sequence). The CDR3 sequence: CSAPGRGPGNTIYF. In nucleotides, the CDR3 is TGCAGTGCTCCAGGGCGGGGGCCCGGAAACACCATATATTTT.

This clonotype was counted between two and nine times. The V call is TRBV4-1, the J call TRBJ1-5; the D is unclear. Germline V gene data show CDR1 as MGHRA and CDR2 as YSYEKL. The V gene lost 1 base and the J gene lost 6 bases, with 16 bases spanning the gap. The CDR3 runs to 16 residues. This chain's CDR3 is CASSQVSQGGGQPQHF. The CDR3 DNA reads as TGCGCCAGCAGCCAAGTGTCCCAAGGAGGAGGTCAGCCCCAGCATTTT.

The chain carries TRBV7-2 and TRBJ2-7; the D gene could be TRBD1 or TRBD2 (5 bases each). CDR1 is SGHTA and CDR2 is FQGNSA in the germline V gene. With 6 bases removed from V and 6 bases from J, the gap between germline ends came to 15 bases. The CDR3 is made up of 13 amino acids. The CDR3 protein is CASRPGPSGEQYF. In DNA, the CDR3 is TGTGCCAGCAGACCGGGACCATCTGGCGAGCAGTACTTC.

The sample holds a few counts of this clonotype. The CDR3 DNA reads TGTGCCAGCTCACCAACTAGCGGGAGTTTTGCCGGGGAGCTGTTTTTT. Protein: CASSPTSGSFAGELFF. The genes are TRBV18 and TRBJ2-2, with 11 nucleotides matching TRBD2. This CDR3 is built from 16 residues. Germline assignment: CDR1 KGHSH and CDR2 LQKENI. The V segment lost 2 bases and the J segment 6 bases; nucleotides outside the gene matches: 5.

This rearrangement joins TRBV7-2 to TRBJ2-7; tentative D call: TRBD1 (5 bases). V was shortened by 5 bases and J by 0 bases, with 11 bases between the two germline ends. The germline CDR1 and CDR2 sequences are SGHTA and FQGNSA. The CDR3 has 14 amino acids. CDR3 amino acids: CASSTHRSSYEQYF. The DNA for the CDR3 is TGTGCCAGCAGCACACACAGGAGCTCCTACGAGCAGTACTTC.